Listed here are 3 T cell receptor beta chains from one sample, sequenced in a study of cytotoxic CD8 clonotypes in ibrutinib-treated CLL. Measured with immunoSEQ multiplex PCR; TCRdb has only the in-frame clones, and not every one. Among about 68,000 clones listed, around 65% were seen once. The sequences come from PBMCs, collected after 12 months of ibrutinib treatment. The receptors were gathered from a human donor with chronic lymphocytic leukemia.

The chain carries TRBV18 and TRBJ1-4; tentative D call: TRBD1 (5 bases). Per the germline V gene, CDR1 is KGHSH and CDR2 is LQKENI. Between the trimmed V and J ends, which lost 2 bases and 4 bases, there was a span of 20 bases. CDR3 size: 18 residues. The CDR3 is CASSPNLRGIAFNEKLFF. The CDR3 DNA sequence: TGTGCCAGCTCACCAAATCTCCGGGGGATAGCTTTTAATGAAAAACTGTTTTTT.

With respect to this clone: The sample contains more than one DNA sequence encoding this CDR3. The chain has TRBV18 and TRBJ1-5; unclear D gene. Germline CDR1 KGHSH, CDR2 LQKENI. This CDR3 has 14 residues. V shed 2 bases and J shed 1 base, with 6 bases lying between them. CDR3 sequence: CASSPSGSNQPQHF. CDR3 sequence (DNA): TGTGCCAGCTCACCATCAGGAAGCAATCAGCCCCAGCATTTT.

The V gene is TRBV5-8, the J gene TRBJ1-6; D ambiguous. The CDR3 sequence is 15 residues long. Germline CDR1 is SGHTS and CDR2 is YDEGEE. Trimming pared 0 bases from V and 7 bases from J, leaving 11 bases between. The DNA for the CDR3 is TGTGCCAGCAGCTTGGTTGGTGGGAGCAATTCACCCCTCCACTTT. Protein sequence: CASSLVGGSNSPLHF.